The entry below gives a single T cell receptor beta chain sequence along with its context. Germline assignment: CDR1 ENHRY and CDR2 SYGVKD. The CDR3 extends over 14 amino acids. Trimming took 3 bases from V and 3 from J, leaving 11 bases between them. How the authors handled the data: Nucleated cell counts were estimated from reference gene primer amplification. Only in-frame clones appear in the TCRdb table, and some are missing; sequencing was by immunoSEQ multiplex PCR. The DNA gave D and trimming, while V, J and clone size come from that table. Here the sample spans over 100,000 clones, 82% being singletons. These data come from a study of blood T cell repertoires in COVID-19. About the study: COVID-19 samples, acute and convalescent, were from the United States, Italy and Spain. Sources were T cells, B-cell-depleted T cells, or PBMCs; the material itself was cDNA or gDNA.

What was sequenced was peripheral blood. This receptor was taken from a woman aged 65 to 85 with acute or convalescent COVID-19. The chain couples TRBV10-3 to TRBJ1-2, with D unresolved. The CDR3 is CAISDRQADYGYTF. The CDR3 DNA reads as TGTGCCATCAGTGATAGGCAGGCAGACTATGGCTACACCTTC.